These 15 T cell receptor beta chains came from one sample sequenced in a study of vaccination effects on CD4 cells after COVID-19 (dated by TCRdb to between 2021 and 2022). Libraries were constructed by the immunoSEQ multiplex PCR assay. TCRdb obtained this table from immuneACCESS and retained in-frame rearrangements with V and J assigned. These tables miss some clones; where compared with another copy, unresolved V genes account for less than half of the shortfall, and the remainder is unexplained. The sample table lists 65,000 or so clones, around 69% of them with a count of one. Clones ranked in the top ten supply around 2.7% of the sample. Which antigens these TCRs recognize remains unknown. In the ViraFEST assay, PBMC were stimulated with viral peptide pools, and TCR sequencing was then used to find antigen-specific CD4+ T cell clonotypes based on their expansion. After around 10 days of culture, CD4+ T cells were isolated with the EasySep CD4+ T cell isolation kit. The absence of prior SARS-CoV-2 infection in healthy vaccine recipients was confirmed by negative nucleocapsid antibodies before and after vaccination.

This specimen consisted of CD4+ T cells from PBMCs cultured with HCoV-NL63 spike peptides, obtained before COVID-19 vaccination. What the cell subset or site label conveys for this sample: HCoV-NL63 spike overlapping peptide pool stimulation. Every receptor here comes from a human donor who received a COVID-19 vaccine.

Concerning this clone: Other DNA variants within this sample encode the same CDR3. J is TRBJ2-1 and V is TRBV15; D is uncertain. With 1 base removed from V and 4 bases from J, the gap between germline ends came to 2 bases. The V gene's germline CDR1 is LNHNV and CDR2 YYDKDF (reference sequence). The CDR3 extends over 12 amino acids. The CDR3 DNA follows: TGTGCCACCAGCAGAGGGTACAATGAGCAGTTCTTC. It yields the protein CATSRGYNEQFF.

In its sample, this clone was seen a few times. The CDR3 coding sequence is TGTGCCAGCAGCTTCGACAGGAACTATGGCTACACCTTC. Its translation: CASSFDRNYGYTF. The chain has TRBV7-2 and TRBJ1-2, with D possibly being TRBD1 (6 bases). V was trimmed by 3 bases and J by 2 bases, leaving 7 bases between them. In germline, CDR1 is SGHTA, CDR2 FQGNSA. This CDR3 region has 13 residues.

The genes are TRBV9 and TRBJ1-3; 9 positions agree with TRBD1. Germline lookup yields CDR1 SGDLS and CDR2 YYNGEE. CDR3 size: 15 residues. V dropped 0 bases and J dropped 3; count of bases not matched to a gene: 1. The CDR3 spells CASSVGDRDGNTIYF. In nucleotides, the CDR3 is TGTGCCAGCAGCGTAGGGGACAGGGATGGAAACACCATATATTTT.

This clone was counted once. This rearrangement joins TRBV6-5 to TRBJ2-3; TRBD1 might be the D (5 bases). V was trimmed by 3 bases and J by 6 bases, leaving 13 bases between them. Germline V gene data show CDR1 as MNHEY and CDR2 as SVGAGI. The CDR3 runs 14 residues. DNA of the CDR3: TGTGCCAGCAGTTATTCCTCCTCAGGGGATACGCAGTATTTT. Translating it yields CASSYSSSGDTQYF.

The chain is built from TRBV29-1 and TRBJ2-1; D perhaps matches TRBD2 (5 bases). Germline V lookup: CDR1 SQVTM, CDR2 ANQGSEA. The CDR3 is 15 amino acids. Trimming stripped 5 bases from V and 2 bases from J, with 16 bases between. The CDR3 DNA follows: TGCAGCGTTATTACGGGTCCTAGCCCCTACAATGAGCAGTTCTTC. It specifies CSVITGPSPYNEQFF.

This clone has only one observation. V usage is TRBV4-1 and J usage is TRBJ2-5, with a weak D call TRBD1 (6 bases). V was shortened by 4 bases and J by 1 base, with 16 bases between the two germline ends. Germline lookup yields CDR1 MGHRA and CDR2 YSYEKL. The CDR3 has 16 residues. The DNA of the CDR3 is TGCGCCAGCAGCCCAACAAGACAGGTGATCCAAGAGACCCAGTACTTC. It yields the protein CASSPTRQVIQETQYF.

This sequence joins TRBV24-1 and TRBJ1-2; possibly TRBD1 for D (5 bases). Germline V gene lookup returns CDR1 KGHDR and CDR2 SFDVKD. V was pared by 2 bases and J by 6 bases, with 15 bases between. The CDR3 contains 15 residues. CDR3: CATSDSKTTANGYTF. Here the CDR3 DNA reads TGTGCCACCAGTGATTCCAAAACGACAGCGAATGGCTACACCTTC.

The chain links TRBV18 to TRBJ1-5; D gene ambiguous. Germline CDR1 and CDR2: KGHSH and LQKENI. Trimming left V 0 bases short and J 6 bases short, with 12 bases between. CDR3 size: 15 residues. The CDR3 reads CASSPPGREGQPQHF. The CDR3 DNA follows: TGTGCCAGCTCACCACCAGGGAGGGAGGGTCAGCCCCAGCATTTT. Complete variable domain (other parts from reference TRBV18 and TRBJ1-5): NAGVMQNPRHLVRRRGQEARLRCSPMKGHSHVYWYRQLPEEGLKFMVYLQKENIIDESGMPKERFSAEFPKEGPSILRIQQVVRGDSAAYFCASSPPGREGQPQHFGDGTRLSIL.

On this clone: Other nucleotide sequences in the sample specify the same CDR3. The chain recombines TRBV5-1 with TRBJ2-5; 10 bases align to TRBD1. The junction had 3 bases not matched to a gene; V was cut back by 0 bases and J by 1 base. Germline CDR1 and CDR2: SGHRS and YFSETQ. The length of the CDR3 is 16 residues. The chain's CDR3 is CASSLGTGGAQETQYF. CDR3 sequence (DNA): TGCGCCAGCAGCTTGGGGACAGGGGGTGCCCAAGAGACCCAGTACTTC.

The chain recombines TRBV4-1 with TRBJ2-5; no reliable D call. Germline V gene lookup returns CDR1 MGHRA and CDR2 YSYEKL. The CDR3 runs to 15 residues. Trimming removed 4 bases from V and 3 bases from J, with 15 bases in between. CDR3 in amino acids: CASSRGWGKEETQYF. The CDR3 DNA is TGCGCCAGCAGCCGCGGATGGGGTAAGGAAGAGACCCAGTACTTC.

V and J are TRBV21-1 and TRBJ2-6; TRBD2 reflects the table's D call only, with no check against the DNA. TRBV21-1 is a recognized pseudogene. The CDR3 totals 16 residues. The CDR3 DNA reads TGTGCCAGCAGCAAAGGGGGGGGTTCTGGGGCCAACGTCCTGACTTTC. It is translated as CASSKGGGSGANVLTF.

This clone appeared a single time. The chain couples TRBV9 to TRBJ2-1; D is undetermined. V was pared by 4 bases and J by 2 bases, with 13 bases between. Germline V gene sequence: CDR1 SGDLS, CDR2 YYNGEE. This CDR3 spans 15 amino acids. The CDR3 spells CASSSKDAPYNEQFF. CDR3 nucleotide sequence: TGTGCCAGCAGCTCAAAGGATGCCCCCTACAATGAGCAGTTCTTC.

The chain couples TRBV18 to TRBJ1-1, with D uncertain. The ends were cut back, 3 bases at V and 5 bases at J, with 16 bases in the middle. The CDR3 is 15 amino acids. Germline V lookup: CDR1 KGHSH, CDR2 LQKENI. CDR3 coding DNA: TGTGCCAGCTCACCCCGCGAGGGCACGACGACTGAAGCTTTCTTT. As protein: CASSPREGTTTEAFF.

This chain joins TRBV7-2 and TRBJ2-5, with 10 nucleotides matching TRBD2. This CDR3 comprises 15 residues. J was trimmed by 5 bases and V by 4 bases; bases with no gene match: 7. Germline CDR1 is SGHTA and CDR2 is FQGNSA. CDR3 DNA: TGTGCCAGCAGCTCCACGGGACTAGCGATCGAGACCCAGTACTTC. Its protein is CASSSTGLAIETQYF.

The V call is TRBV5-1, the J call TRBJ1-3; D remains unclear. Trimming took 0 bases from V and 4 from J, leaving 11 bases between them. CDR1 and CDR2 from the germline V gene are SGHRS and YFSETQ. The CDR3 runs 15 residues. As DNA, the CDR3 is TGCGCCAGCAGCTTGGGTTTAACGGACGGAAACACCATATATTTT. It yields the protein CASSLGLTDGNTIYF.